One sample yielded the 26 T cell receptor beta chains listed below, sequenced in a study of brain metastases from non-small cell lung cancer (dated by TCRdb to about 2019). Library generation was performed with the immunoSEQ multiplex PCR assay. The source is immuneACCESS, and TCRdb retained only in-frame sequences with V and J called. Part of the clones is not carried over; for the studies checked, unresolved V genes explain less than half of this, and the remainder is unexplained. This sample gives roughly 2,000 clones in total; 85% of them show up just once. The ten largest clones capture about a tenth of the sample. The sequencing sample was made of tumor-adjacent normal tissue. Source of these receptors: a donor at least 40 years old with non-small cell lung cancer.

This clone has only one observation. This chain uses TRBV19 with TRBJ2-7; 11 bases map to TRBD1. The V gene's germline CDR1 is LNHDA and CDR2 SQIVND (reference sequence). Trimming took 7 bases from V and 6 from J; bases not matched to a gene: 14. The CDR3 has 16 residues. CDR3 nucleotide sequence: TGTGCCAGTACCTCCTCGGCGGGGACAGGGGGGATCGAGCAGTACTTC. This sequence encodes CASTSSAGTGGIEQYF.

The genes are TRBV27 and TRBJ2-7; possibly TRBD2 for D (6 bases). The length of the CDR3 is 14 residues. Trimming took 3 bases from V and 6 from J, leaving 15 bases between them. Germline CDR1 reads MNHEY; CDR2 reads SMNVEV (reference sequence). CDR3 loop: CASSFYGGSGEQYF. The CDR3 DNA reads TGTGCCAGCAGTTTTTACGGGGGTAGCGGCGAGCAGTACTTC.

The count of this clone is one. This chain links TRBV4-2 with TRBJ1-6; the D gene is possibly TRBD1 (5 bases). V was cut by 5 bases and J by 5 bases, with 10 bases left in between. In germline, CDR1 is LGHNA, CDR2 YNFKEQ. CDR3 length: 14 residues. The CDR3 spells CASSEGNNNSPLHF. As DNA, the CDR3 is TGTGCCAGCAGCGAGGGGAATAATAATTCACCCCTCCACTTT.

The CDR3 DNA reads TGTGCCAGCAGTGAAAGAAGGGAAACTGAAGCTTTCTTT. The encoded protein is CASSERRETEAFF. V and J are TRBV6-1 and TRBJ1-1; no definite D call. This CDR3 spans 13 amino acids. CDR1 is MNHNS, CDR2 SASEGT, per germline. The V and J ends lost 2 bases and 5 bases respectively, with 9 bases between them.

This chain uses TRBV6-6 with TRBJ2-7; 9 bases are shared with TRBD1. The CDR3 loop spans 14 amino acids. J gave up 1 base and V 7 bases, and 5 bases lay outside the gene matches. CDR1 is MNHNY, CDR2 SVGAGI, per germline (reference sequence). CDR3 sequence (DNA): TGTGCCAGCAAAGGGACAGGGACGTCCTACGAGCAGTACTTC. This encodes CASKGTGTSYEQYF.

The V and J genes are TRBV2 and TRBJ1-2, with D uncertain. The V gene lost 4 bases and the J gene lost 4 bases, with 10 bases spanning the gap. The CDR3 is made up of 13 amino acids. CDR1 and CDR2 from the germline V gene are SNHLY and FYNNEI. Written as DNA, the CDR3 is TGTGCCAGCAGTGTAGGGCACTTCTATGGCTACACCTTC. Translated, it gives CASSVGHFYGYTF.

V usage is TRBV6-5 and J usage is TRBJ1-2, with D uncertain. The germline V gene encodes CDR1 MNHEY and CDR2 SVGAGI. The CDR3 has 14 residues. Trimming took 0 bases from V and 3 from J, leaving 8 bases between them. The CDR3, as DNA: TGTGCCAGCAGTTACTCGGCAGTCCACTATGGCTACACCTTC. Its protein is CASSYSAVHYGYTF.

CDR3 sequence reads: CASSTNRGNTGELFF. CDR3 coding DNA: TGCGCCAGCAGCACGAACAGGGGGAACACCGGGGAGCTGTTTTTT. V usage is TRBV5-1 and J usage is TRBJ2-2; 7 nucleotides align to TRBD1. Germline assignment: CDR1 SGHRS and CDR2 YFSETQ. The CDR3 covers 15 residues. The ends lost 4 bases at V and 1 base at J; junction bases unmatched: 4.

This rearrangement joins TRBV6-1 to TRBJ2-2, with D possibly being TRBD1 (5 bases). Germline assignment: CDR1 MNHNS and CDR2 SASEGT. The V end was cut by 3 bases, the J end by 4 bases, with 6 bases between. There are 13 residues in the CDR3. The CDR3 region is CASSDRVTGELFF. The CDR3 DNA sequence: TGTGCCAGCAGTGACAGGGTCACCGGGGAGCTGTTTTTT.

This chain uses TRBV7-9 with TRBJ1-1, with unresolved D. The CDR3 spans 14 residues. Germline CDR1 is SEHNR and CDR2 is FQNEAQ (reference sequence). The germline V and J ends were trimmed by 4 bases and 6 bases, with 15 bases remaining between them. The CDR3 nucleotides read TGTGCCAGCAGCTGGTCCGTTGAGCGCGCTGAAGCTTTCTTT. Translation: CASSWSVERAEAFF.

The chain couples TRBV5-1 to TRBJ1-4; 9 bases map to TRBD1. The CDR3 has 14 residues. After removal of 1 base from V and 8 bases from J, the junction contained 3 bases not matched to a gene. Looked up from germline, CDR1 is SGHRS and CDR2 is YFSETQ. CDR3 residues: CASSLTGGAEKLFF. The CDR3 region has the DNA TGCGCCAGCAGCTTGACAGGGGGCGCAGAAAAACTGTTTTTT.

The V and J genes are TRBV4-1 and TRBJ2-1, with 15 bases identical to TRBD2. The V gene's germline CDR1 is MGHRA and CDR2 YSYEKL. The CDR3 totals 16 residues. The ends lost 3 bases at V and 10 bases at J; junction bases unmatched: 7. The CDR3 loop reads CASSQTGTSGGYEQFF. The CDR3 nucleotides are TGCGCCAGCAGCCAGACCGGGACTAGCGGGGGGTACGAGCAGTTCTTC.

Notes on this clone: Different DNA sequences within this sample yield the same CDR3. This chain uses TRBV7-9 with TRBJ2-2, with 9 bases identical to TRBD1. Germline V gene data show CDR1 as SEHNR and CDR2 as FQNEAQ (reference sequence). The J segment lost 2 bases and the V segment lost 6 bases, leaving 7 bases of the junction unmatched. The CDR3 runs 16 residues. CDR3 nucleotide sequence: TGTGCCAGCAGTCTGCGACAGGGGGTCAACACCGGGGAGCTGTTTTTT. It encodes CASSLRQGVNTGELFF.

The chain has TRBV2 and TRBJ2-7; unclear D gene. The CDR3 covers 14 residues. The germline V gene has CDR1 SNHLY and CDR2 FYNNEI. V gave up 1 base and J gave up 0 bases, with 7 bases separating them. CDR3 region: CASSEGRNSYEQYF. The CDR3 DNA sequence: TGTGCCAGCAGTGAAGGGCGGAACTCCTACGAGCAGTACTTC.

V is TRBV11-2 and J is TRBJ2-3, with D perhaps assigned TRBD1 or TRBD2 (8 bases each). The CDR3 extends over 16 amino acids. Trimming removed 5 bases from V and 1 base from J, with 16 bases in between. Germline assignment: CDR1 SGHAT and CDR2 FQNNGV. CDR3 amino acids: CASSPRGRGGTDTQYF. The CDR3 DNA is TGTGCCAGCAGCCCCAGGGGGCGGGGGGGCACAGATACGCAGTATTTT.

V and J are TRBV11-2 and TRBJ2-1; D ambiguous. This CDR3 contains 13 residues. Per germline, CDR1 SGHAT and CDR2 FQNNGV. V was clipped by 1 base and J by 7 bases, with 8 bases between them. The CDR3 protein is CASSLVGQNEQFF. DNA of the CDR3: TGTGCCAGCAGCTTAGTTGGGCAAAATGAGCAGTTCTTC.

V is TRBV28 and J is TRBJ1-1; D is perhaps TRBD1 (6 bases). V gave up 7 bases and J gave up 5 bases, with 20 bases separating them. Germline assignment: CDR1 MDHEN and CDR2 SYDVKM. The CDR3 extends over 15 amino acids. In nucleotides, the CDR3 is TGTGCCAGCAAGGCTCACAGGGCAGGGAGTACTGAAGCTTTCTTT. Translation gives CASKAHRAGSTEAFF.

The chain has TRBV4-3 and TRBJ2-1; 8 bases are shared with TRBD2. The CDR3 length is 14 residues. The V gene's germline CDR1 is LGHNA and CDR2 YSLEER. Trimming cost V 2 bases and J 7 bases; bases outside gene matches: 4. The CDR3 DNA reads TGCGCCAGCAGCCAAACGGGGGGGGTGAATGAGCAGTTCTTC. As protein: CASSQTGGVNEQFF.

The chain employs TRBV3-1 (or the pseudogene TRBV3-2) and TRBJ1-2, with D maybe TRBD1 (5 bases). V was pared by 3 bases and J by 8 bases, with 22 bases between. The CDR3 runs to 16 residues. Germline V CDR1 and CDR2: LGHDT, YNNKEL (reference sequence). In DNA, the CDR3 is TGTGCCAGCAGCCAGCCCCCCGGTCAGGGCGATCGGGGCTACACCTTC. Amino acids: CASSQPPGQGDRGYTF.

This clone was seen a single time. Distinct nucleotide sequences in the sample also encode this CDR3. For the CDR3, the DNA is TGCGCCAGTAGCCCCTCGGGGGGGAACTACGAGCAGTACTTC. It translates to CASSPSGGNYEQYF. The V call is TRBV5-1, the J call TRBJ2-7, with TRBD2 matching over 8 bases. After removal of 8 bases from V and 3 bases from J, the junction contained 10 bases not matched to a gene. Germline V lookup: CDR1 SGHRS, CDR2 YFSETQ. The length of the CDR3 is 14 residues.

This chain links TRBV7-3 with TRBJ2-1; unclear D gene. Germline V gene sequence: CDR1 SGHTA, CDR2 FQGTGA. The CDR3 is made up of 13 amino acids. The V end was cut by 2 bases, the J end by 6 bases, with 8 bases between. The CDR3 is CASSLSPGNEQFF. For the CDR3, the DNA is TGTGCCAGCAGCTTATCACCGGGCAATGAGCAGTTCTTC. Full variable domain (outside the CDR3, taken from reference TRBV7-3 and TRBJ2-1): GAGVSQTPSNKVTEKGKYVELRCDPISGHTALYWYRQSLGQGPEFLIYFQGTGAADDSGLPNDRFFAVRPEGSVSTLKIQRTERGDSAVYLCASSLSPGNEQFFGPGTRLTVL.

The rearrangement uses TRBV7-6 and TRBJ2-7, with no clear D. V was clipped by 1 base and J by 3 bases, with 7 bases between them. This CDR3 has 13 amino acids. Germline V lookup: CDR1 SGHVS, CDR2 FNYEAQ. CDR3 sequence: CASSLGRDYEQYF. The CDR3 nucleotides are TGTGCCAGCAGCTTAGGTAGGGACTACGAGCAGTACTTC.

The rearrangement links TRBV19 to TRBJ2-7; D may be TRBD1 (6 bases). V was clipped by 4 bases and J by 1 base, with 8 bases between them. The CDR3 has 13 residues. From germline, CDR1 is LNHDA and CDR2 SQIVND (reference sequence). The CDR3 bases are TGTGCCAGTAGTAACGACAGGTCCTACGAGCAGTACTTC. The encoded protein is CASSNDRSYEQYF.

The genes are TRBV20-1 and TRBJ1-5, with D possibly TRBD1 on 5 matching bases. This CDR3 region has 14 residues. V lost 3 bases and J lost 2, with 11 bases in between. Germline V gene lookup returns CDR1 DFQATT and CDR2 SNEGSKA (reference sequence). The CDR3 nucleotides are TGCAGTGCTAGTGTGGGGACGGGCAATCAGCCCCAGCATTTT. Translating gives CSASVGTGNQPQHF.

Comment on this clone: A read error may produce the germline difference seen at one junction end. The CDR3 DNA reads TGTGCCAGCAGTCTAGCCCTTTCCGGCTACACCTTC. Protein sequence: CASSLALSGYTF. This chain uses TRBV12-3 or TRBV12-4 with TRBJ1-2, with D hard to call. The CDR3 runs 12 residues.

This clone has only one observation. The chain combines TRBV6-5 with TRBJ1-3; D is unclear. This CDR3 comprises 13 residues. Trimming left V 6 bases short and J 4 bases short, with 10 bases between. CDR1 and CDR2 from the germline V gene are MNHEY and SVGAGI. CDR3 sequence: CASRKGNGNTIYF. The CDR3 nucleotides are TGTGCCAGCAGAAAGGGAAACGGAAACACCATATATTTT.